The T cell receptor (beta chain) described here comes from a study of PD-1 blockade in classical Hodgkin lymphoma. Relapses following autologous stem cell transplantation were seen in all patients, with brentuximab vedotin exposure varying. Clones were sequenced by immunoSEQ multiplex PCR, and TCRdb holds only the in-frame ones, with some missing. The sample carries 40,000 or so clones, about 90% recorded once. This CDR3 region has 14 residues. CDR1 is SGHVS and CDR2 is FNYEAQ in the germline V gene. Deletions cut 3 bases from V and 6 bases from J, with 14 bases between. The rearrangement joins TRBV7-6 to TRBJ1-2; D unresolved. The sequence was collected from a human donor with classical Hodgkin lymphoma. The sequencing used peripheral blood mononuclear cells (PBMCs), collected at baseline. The CDR3 sequence is CASSFGRTSDGYTF. The DNA for the CDR3 is TGTGCCAGCAGCTTCGGACGGACCTCTGATGGCTACACCTTC. Using reference TRBV7-6 and TRBJ1-2 for the parts outside the CDR3, the full variable domain is GAGVSQSPRYKVTKRGQDVALRCDPISGHVSLYWYRQALGQGPEFLTYFNYEAQQDKSGLPNDRFSAERPEGSISTLTIQRTEQRDSAMYRCASSFGRTSDGYTFGSGTRLTVV.